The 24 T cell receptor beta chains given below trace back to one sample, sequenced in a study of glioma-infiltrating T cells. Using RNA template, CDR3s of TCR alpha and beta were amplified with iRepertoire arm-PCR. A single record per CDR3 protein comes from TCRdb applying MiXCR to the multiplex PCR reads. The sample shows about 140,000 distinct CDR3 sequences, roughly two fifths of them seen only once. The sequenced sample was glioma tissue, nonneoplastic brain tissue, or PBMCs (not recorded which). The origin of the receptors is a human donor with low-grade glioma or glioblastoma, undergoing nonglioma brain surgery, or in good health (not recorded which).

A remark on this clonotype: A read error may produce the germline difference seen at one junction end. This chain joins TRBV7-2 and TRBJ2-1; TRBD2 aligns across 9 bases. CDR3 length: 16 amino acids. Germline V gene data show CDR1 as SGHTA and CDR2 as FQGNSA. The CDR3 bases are TGTGCCAGCACCCTCCCGGGACTAGCAGCCTACAATGAGCAGCTCTTC. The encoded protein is CASTLPGLAAYNEQLF.

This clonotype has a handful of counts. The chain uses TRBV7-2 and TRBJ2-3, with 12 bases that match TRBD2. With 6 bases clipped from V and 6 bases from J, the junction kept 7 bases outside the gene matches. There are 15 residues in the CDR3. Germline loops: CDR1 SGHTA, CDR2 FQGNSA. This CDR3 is CASRSSGGAVDTQYF. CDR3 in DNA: TGTGCCAGCAGATCTAGCGGGGGGGCCGTCGATACGCAGTATTTT.

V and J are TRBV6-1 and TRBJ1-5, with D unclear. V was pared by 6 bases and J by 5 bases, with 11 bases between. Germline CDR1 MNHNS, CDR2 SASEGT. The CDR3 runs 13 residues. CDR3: CASRPGRYQPQHF. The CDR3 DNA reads TGTGCCAGCAGACCCGGGAGGTATCAGCCCCAGCATTTT.

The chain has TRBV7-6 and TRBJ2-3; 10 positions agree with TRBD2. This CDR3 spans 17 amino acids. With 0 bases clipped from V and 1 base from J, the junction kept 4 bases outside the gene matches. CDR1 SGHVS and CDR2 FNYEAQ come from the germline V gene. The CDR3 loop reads CASSLARTSGGTDTQYF. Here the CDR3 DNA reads TGTGCCAGCAGCTTAGCGCGCACTAGCGGGGGCACAGATACGCAGTATTTT. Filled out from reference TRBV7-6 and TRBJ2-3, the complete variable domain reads GAGVSQSPRYKVTKRGQDVALRCDPISGHVSLYWYRQALGQGPEFLTYFNYEAQQDKSGLPNDRFSAERPEGSISTLTIQRTEQRDSAMYRCASSLARTSGGTDTQYFGPGTRLTVL.

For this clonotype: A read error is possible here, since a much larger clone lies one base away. In DNA form, the CDR3 reads TGCAGTGGGCAGAATCTAGCGGGAGGAAGAAATGAGCAGTTCTTC. Residues: CSGQNLAGGRNEQFF. This chain links TRBV20-1 with TRBJ2-1; the match to TRBD2 covers 11 bases. Germline V gives CDR1 DFQATT, CDR2 SNEGSKA (reference sequence). The CDR3 runs 15 residues. V was clipped by 7 bases and J by 7 bases; unmatched bases: 12.

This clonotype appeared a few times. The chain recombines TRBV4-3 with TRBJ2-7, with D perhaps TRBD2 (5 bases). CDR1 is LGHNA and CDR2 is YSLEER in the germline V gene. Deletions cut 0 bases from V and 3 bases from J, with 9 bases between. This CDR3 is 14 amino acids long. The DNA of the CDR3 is TGCGCCAGCAGCCAAGAACACGGGAACTACGAGCAGTACTTC. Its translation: CASSQEHGNYEQYF.

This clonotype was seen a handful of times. This chain's CDR3 is CATSSPGRLVRENEQFF. Written as DNA, the CDR3 is TGTGCCACCAGCAGCCCCGGACGACTAGTTCGAGAGAATGAGCAGTTCTTC. V and J are TRBV15 and TRBJ2-1, with a weak D call TRBD2 (6 bases). CDR1 and CDR2 (germline): LNHNV, YYDKDF (reference sequence). The CDR3 contains 17 residues. Between the trimmed V and J ends, which lost 3 bases and 7 bases, there was a span of 22 bases.

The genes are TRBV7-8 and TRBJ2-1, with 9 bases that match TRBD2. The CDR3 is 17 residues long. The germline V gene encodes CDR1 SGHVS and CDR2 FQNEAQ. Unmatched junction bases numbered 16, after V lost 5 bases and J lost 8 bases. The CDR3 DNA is TGTGCCAGCAGCCCCTTTATAGCGGGAGTGAATATCTATGAGCAGTTCTTC. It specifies CASSPFIAGVNIYEQFF.

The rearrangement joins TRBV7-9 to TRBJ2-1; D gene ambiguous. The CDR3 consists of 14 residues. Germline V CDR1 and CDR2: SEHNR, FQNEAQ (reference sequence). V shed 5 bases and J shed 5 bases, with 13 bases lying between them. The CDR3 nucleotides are TGTGCCAGCAGCCCCACGCCTTCCAACAATGAGCAGTTCTTC. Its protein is CASSPTPSNNEQFF.

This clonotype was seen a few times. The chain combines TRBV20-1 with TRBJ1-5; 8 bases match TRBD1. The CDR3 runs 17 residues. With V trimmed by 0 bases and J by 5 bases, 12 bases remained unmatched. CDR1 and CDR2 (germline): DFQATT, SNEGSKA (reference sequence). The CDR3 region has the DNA TGCAGTGCTAGAGACTTTGGTCCGACAGGGGATGATCAGCCCCAGCATTTT. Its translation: CSARDFGPTGDDQPQHF.

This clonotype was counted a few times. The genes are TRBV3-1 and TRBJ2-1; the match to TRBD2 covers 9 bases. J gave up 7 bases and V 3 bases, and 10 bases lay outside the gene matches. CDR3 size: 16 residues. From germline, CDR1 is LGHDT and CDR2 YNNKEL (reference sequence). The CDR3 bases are TGTGCCAGCAGCCAGGAGACTAGCGGAGGTCCTAATGAGCAGTTCTTC. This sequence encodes CASSQETSGGPNEQFF.

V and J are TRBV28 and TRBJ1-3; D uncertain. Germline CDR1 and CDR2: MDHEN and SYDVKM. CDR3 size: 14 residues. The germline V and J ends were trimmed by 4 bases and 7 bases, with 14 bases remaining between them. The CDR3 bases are TGTGCCAGCAGTTCCGCTGACACCGGTAACACCATATATTTT. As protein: CASSSADTGNTIYF.

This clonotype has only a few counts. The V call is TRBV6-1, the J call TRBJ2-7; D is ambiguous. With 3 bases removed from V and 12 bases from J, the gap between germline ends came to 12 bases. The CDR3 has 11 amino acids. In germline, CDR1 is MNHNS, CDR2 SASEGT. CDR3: CASSEYGGWYF. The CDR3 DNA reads TGTGCCAGCAGTGAGTACGGCGGATGGTACTTC.

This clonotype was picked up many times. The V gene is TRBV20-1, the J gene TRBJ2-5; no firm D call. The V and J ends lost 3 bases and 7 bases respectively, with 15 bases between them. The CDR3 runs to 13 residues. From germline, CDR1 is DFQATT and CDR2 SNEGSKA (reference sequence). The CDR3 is CSASVLSEVTQYF. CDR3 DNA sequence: TGCAGTGCTAGTGTCCTATCTGAGGTGACCCAGTACTTC.

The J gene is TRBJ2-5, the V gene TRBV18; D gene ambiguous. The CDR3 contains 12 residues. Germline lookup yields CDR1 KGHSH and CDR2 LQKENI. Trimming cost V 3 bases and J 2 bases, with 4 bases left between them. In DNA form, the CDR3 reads TGTGCCAGCTCACCCCCGCAAGAGACCCAGTACTTC. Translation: CASSPPQETQYF.

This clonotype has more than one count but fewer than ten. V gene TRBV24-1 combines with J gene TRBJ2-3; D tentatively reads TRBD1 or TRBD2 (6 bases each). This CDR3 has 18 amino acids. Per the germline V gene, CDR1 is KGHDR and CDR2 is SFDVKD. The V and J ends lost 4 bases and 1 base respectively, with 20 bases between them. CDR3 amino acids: CATSEGGRRVRRTDTQYF. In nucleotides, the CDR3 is TGTGCCACCAGTGAAGGGGGGAGGAGGGTAAGGCGCACAGATACGCAGTATTTT.

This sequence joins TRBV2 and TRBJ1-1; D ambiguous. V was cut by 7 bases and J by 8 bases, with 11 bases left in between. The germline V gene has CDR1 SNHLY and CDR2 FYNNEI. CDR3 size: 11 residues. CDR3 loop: CASKKNTEAFF. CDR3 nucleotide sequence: TGTGCCAGCAAAAAGAATACAGAAGCTTTCTTT.

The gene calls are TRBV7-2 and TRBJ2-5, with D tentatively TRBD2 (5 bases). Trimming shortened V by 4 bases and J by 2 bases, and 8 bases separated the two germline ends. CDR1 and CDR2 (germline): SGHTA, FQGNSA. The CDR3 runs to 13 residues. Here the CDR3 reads CASSSGVQETQYF. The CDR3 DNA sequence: TGTGCCAGCAGCTCCGGGGTGCAAGAGACCCAGTACTTC.

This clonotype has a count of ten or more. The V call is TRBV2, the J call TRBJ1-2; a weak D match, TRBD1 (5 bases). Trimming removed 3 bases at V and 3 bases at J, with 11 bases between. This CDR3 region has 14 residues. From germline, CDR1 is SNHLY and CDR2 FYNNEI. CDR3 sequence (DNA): TGTGCCAGCAGTGAGACAGCTGATGACTATGGCTACACCTTC. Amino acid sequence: CASSETADDYGYTF.

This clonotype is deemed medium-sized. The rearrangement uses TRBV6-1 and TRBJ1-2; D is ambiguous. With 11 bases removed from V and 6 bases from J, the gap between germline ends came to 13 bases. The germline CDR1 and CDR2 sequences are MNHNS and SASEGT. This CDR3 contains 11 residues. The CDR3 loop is CASGTGDGYTF. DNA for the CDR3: TGTGCCTCCGGTACTGGTGATGGCTACACCTTC.

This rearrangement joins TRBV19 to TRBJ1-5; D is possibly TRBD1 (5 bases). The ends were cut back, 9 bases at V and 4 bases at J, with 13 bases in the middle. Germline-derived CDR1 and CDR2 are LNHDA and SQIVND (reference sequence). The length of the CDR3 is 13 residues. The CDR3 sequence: CASRDRRNQPQHF. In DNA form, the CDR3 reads TGTGCCAGCCGTGACAGACGTAATCAGCCCCAGCATTTT.

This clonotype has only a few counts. The CDR3 sequence is CASSPPGRQETQYF. CDR3 coding DNA: TGTGCCAGCTCACCACCAGGGAGGCAAGAGACCCAGTACTTC. The chain is built from TRBV18 and TRBJ2-5, with D maybe TRBD2 (6 bases). The CDR3 loop spans 14 amino acids. Germline V gene sequence: CDR1 KGHSH, CDR2 LQKENI. V gave up 0 bases and J gave up 2 bases, with 7 bases separating them.

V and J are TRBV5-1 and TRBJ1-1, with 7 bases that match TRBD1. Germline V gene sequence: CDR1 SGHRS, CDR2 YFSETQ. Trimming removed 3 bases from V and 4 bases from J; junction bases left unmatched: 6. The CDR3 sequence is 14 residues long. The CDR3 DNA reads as TGCGCCAGCAGCTGGAAGGGGGCTGGCACTGAAGCTTTCTTT. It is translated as CASSWKGAGTEAFF. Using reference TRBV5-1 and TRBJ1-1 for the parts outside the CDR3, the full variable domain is KAGVTQTPRYLIKTRGQQVTLSCSPISGHRSVSWYQQTPGQGLQFLFEYFSETQRNKGNFPGRFSGRQFSNSRSEMNVSTLELGDSALYLCASSWKGAGTEAFFGQGTRLTVV.

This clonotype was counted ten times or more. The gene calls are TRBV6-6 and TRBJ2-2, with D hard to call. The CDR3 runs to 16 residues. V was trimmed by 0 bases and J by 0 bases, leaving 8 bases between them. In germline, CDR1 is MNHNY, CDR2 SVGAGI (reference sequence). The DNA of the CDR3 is TGTGCCAGCAGTTACTCGAGAACAACGAACACCGGGGAGCTGTTTTTT. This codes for CASSYSRTTNTGELFF.